The 25 T cell receptor beta chains below were found in one sample sequenced in a study of neurological immune-mediated disorders. Time point specified: longitudinal time-point 3. From the 5' RACE reads, TCRdb called clonotypes with MiXCR, one entry per CDR3 protein. In the table there are about 45,000 distinct CDR3 sequences, roughly 14% of which are singletons. Input material: PBMCs. These receptors originate from a young man in good health.

The sample holds many counts of this clonotype. The V gene is TRBV7-2, the J gene TRBJ2-2; a possible D gene is TRBD2 (5 bases). Germline CDR1 SGHTA, CDR2 FQGNSA. V lost 3 bases and J 4 bases, leaving 9 bases between the germline ends. The CDR3 totals 14 residues. This CDR3 reads CASSFTSRTGELFF. The DNA of the CDR3 is TGTGCCAGCAGCTTCACTAGTCGCACCGGGGAGCTGTTTTTT.

This clonotype has ten or more counts. This chain uses TRBV10-3 with TRBJ2-2; perhaps TRBD1 as D (6 bases). Trimming shortened V by 9 bases and J by 3 bases, and 14 bases separated the two germline ends. This CDR3 spans 14 amino acids. Germline values: CDR1 ENHRY, CDR2 SYGVKD. The CDR3 spells CAIGGRRDTGELFF. The CDR3 DNA reads TGTGCCATTGGGGGCCGCCGGGACACCGGGGAGCTGTTTTTT.

This clonotype was counted at least ten times. The CDR3 does not close with the conserved phenylalanine or tryptophan, likely indicating a read error. The DNA is left out, because the CDR3 cannot be placed on it with certainty; the CDR3 is given as TCRdb lists it. This chain links TRBV28 with TRBJ2-1; TRBD1, as called in the table, went unchecked against the DNA. Germline V gives CDR1 MDHEN, CDR2 SYDVKM. Inclusive of both ends, the CDR3 amounts to 9 amino acids. CDR3 sequence: CASSLNPGI.

This clonotype was counted ten times or more. The chain links TRBV12-3 or TRBV12-4 to TRBJ2-1; possible D gene TRBD2, 5 bases. The CDR3 contains 14 residues. Trimming took off 5 bases at V and 6 bases at J, with 14 bases between the two ends. The DNA of the CDR3 is TGTGCCAGCAGTCCGGACTCGTCGGGCAATGAGCAGTTCTTC. It encodes CASSPDSSGNEQFF.

This chain uses TRBV7-3 with TRBJ1-1, with D possibly matching TRBD1 (6 bases). The CDR3 runs 13 residues. V was clipped by 5 bases and J by 4 bases, with 11 bases between them. CDR1 is SGHTA, CDR2 FQGTGA, per germline. In DNA form, the CDR3 reads TGTGCCAGCAGCGCCGGGGGCGGCACTGAAGCTTTCTTT. Protein sequence: CASSAGGGTEAFF.

There are many counts of this clonotype. The rearrangement links TRBV5-1 to TRBJ2-1; 7 bases align to TRBD1. The CDR3 contains 14 residues. Germline-derived CDR1 and CDR2 are SGHRS and YFSETQ. Unmatched junction bases numbered 4, after V lost 7 bases and J lost 0 bases. CDR3 sequence: CASHRQGSYNEQFF. The DNA of the CDR3 is TGCGCCAGCCATCGACAGGGCTCCTACAATGAGCAGTTCTTC.

This clonotype has a count of ten or more. The rearrangement links TRBV5-5 to TRBJ1-4, with TRBD1 matching 9 bases. Per germline, CDR1 SGHKS and CDR2 YYEKEE (reference sequence). J lost 6 bases, V lost 6 bases, and 6 bases had no gene match. This CDR3 comprises 14 residues. CDR3 nucleotide sequence: TGTGCCAGCACCTCCGGGACAGGGTATGAAAAACTGTTTTTT. This sequence encodes CASTSGTGYEKLFF.

This clonotype was detected ten times or more. The rearrangement uses TRBV29-1 and TRBJ2-5, with 9 bases that match TRBD1. From germline, CDR1 is SQVTM and CDR2 ANQGSEA. V shed 4 bases and J 7 bases; nucleotides not matched to a gene: 13. CDR3 length equals 15 residues. In DNA, the CDR3 is TGCAGCGTTGCGACAGGGGGTATTTTAGGAGGGACCCAGTACTTC. Translation: CSVATGGILGGTQYF.

The genes are TRBV5-1 and TRBJ1-4; TRBD1 is a possible D gene (5 bases). Germline values: CDR1 SGHRS, CDR2 YFSETQ. V lost 0 bases and J 6 bases, leaving 12 bases between the germline ends. CDR3 length: 15 amino acids. The CDR3: CASSLEGASYEKLFF. CDR3 coding DNA: TGCGCCAGCAGCTTGGAAGGGGCCTCATATGAAAAACTGTTTTTT.

This clonotype was seen a few times. This may stem from a read error, because a much larger clone lies one nucleotide away. CDR3 in amino acids: CTSSLVPGLAGVEAKNIQYF. The CDR3 DNA reads as TGCACCAGCAGCTTGGTTCCGGGACTAGCGGGAGTGGAGGCCAAAAACATTCAGTACTTC. V usage is TRBV5-1 and J usage is TRBJ2-4, with 14 bases lining up with TRBD2. CDR1 and CDR2 from the germline V gene are SGHRS and YFSETQ. This CDR3 spans 20 amino acids.

At least ten counts were recorded for this clonotype. The rearrangement links TRBV5-1 to TRBJ2-1, with D possibly TRBD1 on 6 matching bases. The CDR3 runs 15 residues. V shed 7 bases and J shed 5 bases, with 19 bases lying between them. CDR1 and CDR2 from the germline V gene are SGHRS and YFSETQ. CDR3 sequence reads: CASQYGTTTNNEQFF. DNA of the CDR3: TGCGCCAGCCAATACGGGACAACTACTAACAATGAGCAGTTCTTC.

This clonotype appeared many times. This sequence joins TRBV27 and TRBJ2-7, with D possibly called TRBD1 or TRBD2 (6 bases each). The CDR3 covers 16 residues. V lost 0 bases, J lost 4 bases, and 16 bases lay in between. The germline CDR1 and CDR2 sequences are MNHEY and SMNVEV (reference sequence). The CDR3, as DNA: TGTGCCAGCAGTTTATCAGGGGGAAGGGGGGTTTACGAGCAGTACTTC. Its translation: CASSLSGGRGVYEQYF.

In this sample, this clonotype turned up many times. This chain uses TRBV7-2 with TRBJ2-3; TRBD1 is a possible D gene (6 bases). The CDR3 is 14 amino acids. Per germline, CDR1 SGHTA and CDR2 FQGNSA. Trimming took 2 bases from V and 5 from J, leaving 11 bases between them. The CDR3 loop is CASSLIPQGDTQYF. Written as DNA, the CDR3 is TGTGCCAGCAGCTTAATCCCACAGGGAGATACGCAGTATTTT.

This clonotype appeared many times. The V and J genes are TRBV11-1 and TRBJ2-1; 9 bases match TRBD2. CDR3 length equals 17 residues. CDR1 SGHAT and CDR2 FQDESV come from the germline V gene (reference sequence). The V and J ends lost 4 bases and 0 bases, in that order; junction bases with no gene match: 7. The CDR3 region is CASSSRSGSASYNEQFF. CDR3 nucleotides: TGTGCCAGCAGCTCCCGTAGCGGGAGTGCCTCCTACAATGAGCAGTTCTTC.

This clonotype was counted many times. The V gene is TRBV7-3, the J gene TRBJ2-7, with 8 bases matching TRBD2. The V gene's germline CDR1 is SGHTA and CDR2 FQGTGA. V shed 5 bases, J shed 3 bases, and the junction held 6 bases outside the gene matches. This CDR3 spans 14 amino acids. The CDR3 bases are TGTGCCAGCAGCGCGGTAGCGGGATTCTACGAGCAGTACTTC. Its protein product is CASSAVAGFYEQYF.

This clonotype was recorded many times. DNA of the CDR3: TGTGCCAGCAGTTACTCAGGAACAAGCTCCTACGAGCAGTACTTC. Protein sequence: CASSYSGTSSYEQYF. This chain joins TRBV6-5 and TRBJ2-7; D is undetermined. This CDR3 has 15 amino acids. V lost 0 bases to trimming and J lost 0 bases, with 9 bases between them. In germline, CDR1 is MNHEY, CDR2 SVGAGI.

This clonotype was seen repeatedly, ten times or more. This chain links TRBV7-2 with TRBJ2-7, with TRBD1 matching 8 bases. The CDR3 contains 16 residues. J lost 5 bases, V lost 1 base, and 10 bases had no gene match. The V gene's germline CDR1 is SGHTA and CDR2 FQGNSA. The CDR3 is CASSLVFQGAVDEQYF. The DNA of the CDR3 is TGTGCCAGCAGCTTAGTGTTCCAGGGGGCTGTTGACGAGCAGTACTTC.

This clonotype has only one observation. The chain has TRBV3-1 and TRBJ2-7, with 13 nucleotides matching TRBD2. With 4 bases clipped from V and 5 bases from J, the junction kept 8 bases outside the gene matches. The CDR3 spans 16 residues. From germline, CDR1 is LGHDT and CDR2 YNNKEL (reference sequence). Here the CDR3 reads CASSRIGLAGAHEQYF. CDR3 DNA: TGTGCCAGCAGCCGCATCGGACTAGCGGGAGCCCACGAGCAGTACTTC.

This clonotype was seen a few times. V gene TRBV5-1 combines with J gene TRBJ2-5; D is uncertain. V shed 7 bases and J shed 5 bases, with 18 bases lying between them. CDR3 length: 14 amino acids. The germline gives CDR1 SGHRS, CDR2 YFSETQ. The DNA for the CDR3 is TGCGCCAGCTACGAAGTTAAGGATACGGAGACCCAGTACTTC. Its protein product is CASYEVKDTETQYF.

This clonotype was picked up many times. The V call is TRBV11-2, the J call TRBJ2-1; possibly TRBD2 for D (5 bases). Germline CDR1 reads SGHAT; CDR2 reads FQNNGV. The CDR3 runs 16 residues. V was shortened by 5 bases and J by 4 bases, with 18 bases between the two germline ends. The CDR3, as DNA: TGTGCCAGCAGCAAGACGAGGGATTCATCTTACAATGAGCAGTTCTTC. Its translation is CASSKTRDSSYNEQFF.

This clonotype occurred many times. The CDR3 nucleotides are TGTGCCAGCAGTTTTGGCGGGAGCAGCACAGATACGCAGTATTTT. As protein: CASSFGGSSTDTQYF. The J gene is TRBJ2-3, the V gene TRBV12-3 or TRBV12-4; 7 nucleotides line up with TRBD2. Trimming took 3 bases from V and 0 from J; bases not matched to a gene: 3. CDR3 length: 15 residues.

Details on this clonotype: Given a much more abundant clone one base away, this may be a read error. The genes are TRBV20-1 and TRBJ2-1; perhaps TRBD2 as D (6 bases). V was pared by 6 bases and J by 2 bases, with 20 bases between. Germline lookup yields CDR1 DFQATT and CDR2 SNEGSKA (reference sequence). The CDR3 sequence is 16 residues long. The CDR3 DNA follows: TGCAGTGCCGAAGTTGCGGGGACGGCGGCCTACAATGAGCAGTTCTTC. Protein: CSAEVAGTAAYNEQFF.

The V and J genes are TRBV5-1 and TRBJ2-7; tentatively, D is TRBD2 (6 bases). From germline, CDR1 is SGHRS and CDR2 YFSETQ. V was shortened by 0 bases and J by 0 bases, with 19 bases between the two germline ends. This CDR3 comprises 18 residues. CDR3 protein: CASSLVASGGGSSYEQYF. The CDR3, as DNA: TGCGCCAGCAGCTTGGTTGCGTCTGGGGGAGGTAGCTCCTACGAGCAGTACTTC.

This clonotype has ten or more counts. J is TRBJ1-3 and V is TRBV28; no firm D call. Trimming removed 6 bases from V and 0 bases from J, with 27 bases in between. Germline V gene data show CDR1 as MDHEN and CDR2 as SYDVKM. This CDR3 contains 20 residues. CDR3 sequence reads: CASSLILGIWAGSSGNTIYF. DNA of the CDR3: TGTGCCAGCAGCTTGATACTAGGGATTTGGGCGGGAAGCTCTGGAAACACCATATATTTT.

This clonotype was seen at least ten times. J is TRBJ1-2 and V is TRBV28; no clear D. CDR3 size: 12 residues. V dropped 5 bases and J dropped 3 bases, with 7 bases sitting between them. Germline CDR1 reads MDHEN; CDR2 reads SYDVKM. CDR3 in amino acids: CASSPPHYGYTF. Written as DNA, the CDR3 is TGTGCCAGCAGTCCTCCCCACTATGGCTACACCTTC.